These T cell receptor beta chains were read from a single sample in a study of human T cells and chemical hapten exposure. Each CDR3 protein gets one entry after TCRdb re-called the RACE reads with MiXCR. The table has tens of thousands of distinct CDR3 sequences, 10% seen once; the top ten hold around 6.8%. The source was whole blood, collected in connection with sensitization to the hapten diphenylcyclopropenone (DPC). These receptors came from a woman between 45 and 60 years old with alopecia areata. Some clones in this sample may be carry-over from other donors' samples. Each CDR3 is given with its conserved first and last residue. A D gene is named only where the DNA matches it firmly. Size values are once, few and many counts, or a class for expanded clones, and some rows have none.

j_call,d_call,clone_size,v_call,cdr3_nt,cdr3_aa
TRBJ2-1,TRBD1,few,TRBV5-1,TGCGCCAGCAGCAGGTCGGAAGGGGGCAAGAATGAGCAGTTCTTC,CASSRSEGGKNEQFF
TRBJ1-1,-,-,TRBV20-1,TGCAGTGCTAGACCCCTCAGGGGCACTGAAGCTTTCTTT,CSARPLRGTEAFF
TRBJ2-2,-,few,TRBV29-1,TGCAGCGTGTGGGGAGGCGGGGAGCTGTTTTTT,CSVWGGGELFF
TRBJ2-7,TRBD2,many,TRBV18,TGTGCCAGCTCACCAGCGGGAGGGCCCTACGAGCAGTACTTC,CASSPAGGPYEQYF
TRBJ2-5,-,many,TRBV7-2,TGTGCCAGCAGCTTAGGCGTTGGGACCCAGTACTTC,CASSLGVGTQYF
TRBJ2-7,TRBD1,few,TRBV6-1,TGTGCCAGCAAAGGGGGACAGGGGAGCCTTCGTTATTACGAGCAGTACTTC,CASKGGQGSLRYYEQYF
TRBJ2-1,-,few,TRBV11-2,TGTGCCAGCAGCCGATCCGGAACCGAGCGCAATGAGCAGTTCTTC,CASSRSGTERNEQFF
TRBJ2-1,-,many,TRBV5-5,TGTGCCAGCAGGCACGGGACTCATACGACTGAGCAGTTCTTC,CASRHGTHTTEQFF
TRBJ1-5,-,many,TRBV20-1,TGCAGTGCTAGTTATGATAGCAATCAGCCCCAGCATTTT,CSASYDSNQPQHF
TRBJ2-1,TRBD2,-,TRBV3-1,TGTGCCAGCAGCCACAACTCAAACCGGGGGGGCTACAATGAGCAGTTCTTC,CASSHNSNRGGYNEQFF
TRBJ1-3,-,many,TRBV7-6,TGTGCCAGCAGCTTACAGGGAACCGGAAACACCATATATTTT,CASSLQGTGNTIYF
TRBJ2-1,TRBD1,few,TRBV11-2,TGTGCCAGCAGCCGCGACCCCGGGACAGGGCGGCATGAGCAGTTCTTC,CASSRDPGTGRHEQFF
TRBJ2-2,-,many,TRBV29-1,TGCAGCGTCTACACCGGGGAGCTGTTTTTT,CSVYTGELFF
TRBJ2-1,-,many,TRBV29-1,TGCAGCGTTGAAGGGTCGTCGTACAATGAGCAGTTCTTC,CSVEGSSYNEQFF
TRBJ2-7,-,-,TRBV6-5,TGTGCCAGCAGTCCCTCACAGGGAATCCACGAGCAGTACTTC,CASSPSQGIHEQYF
TRBJ1-2,TRBD1,few,TRBV7-3,TGTGCCAGCAGCACCGACGGACAGGGAAGAAACTATGGCTACACCTTC,CASSTDGQGRNYGYTF
TRBJ1-1,-,many,TRBV7-6,TGTGCCAGCAGCTTAACCCGCGGGACTGAAGCTTTCTTT,CASSLTRGTEAFF
TRBJ2-2,TRBD1,many,TRBV3-1,TGTGCCAGCAGCCTTCCGGGGACAGGGACCGGGGAGCTGTTTTTT,CASSLPGTGTGELFF
TRBJ1-6,-,many,TRBV20-1,TGCAGTGCTAACGAAGGGGATGATTCACCCCTCCACTTT,CSANEGDDSPLHF
TRBJ1-2,TRBD1,many,TRBV10-3,TGTGCCATCAGTGGAGCTCGGGGGGACAGGAACTATGGCTACACCTTC,CAISGARGDRNYGYTF
TRBJ2-3,TRBD2,-,TRBV5-4,TGTGCCAGCAGCTTGGGACTAGCGGGAGGCCGGACAGATACGCAGTATTTT,CASSLGLAGGRTDTQYF
TRBJ1-2,-,many,TRBV18,TGTGCCAGCTCACCACTCCGGGAAAATGGCTACACCTTC,CASSPLRENGYTF
TRBJ2-7,TRBD2,many,TRBV14,TGTGCCAGCAGCCAAGATGGTTGGGGACTAGCGGGAGGCCTGGCGCAGTACTTC,CASSQDGWGLAGGLAQYF
TRBJ1-4,-,-,TRBV12-3/TRBV12-4,TGTGCCAGCAGTTCGACAGAAACTAATGAAAAACTGTTTTTT,CASSSTETNEKLFF
TRBJ2-1,TRBD2,few,TRBV19,TGTGCCAGTCGGTTTCGGACTAGCGCTTACAATGAGCAGTTCTTC,CASRFRTSAYNEQFF
TRBJ1-4,-,many,TRBV6-6,TGTGCCAGCAGTGGGGGCAGGGACGATAATGAAAAACTGTTTTTT,CASSGGRDDNEKLFF
TRBJ2-1,-,many,TRBV3-1,TGTGCCAGCAGCCAAGAGGGGACTCCACAGTTCTTC,CASSQEGTPQFF
TRBJ2-7,TRBD2,many,TRBV7-3,TGTGCCAGCAGCTCTTCGGGAGGGCCCTCCTACGAGCAGTACTTC,CASSSSGGPSYEQYF
TRBJ2-2,-,many,TRBV12-3/TRBV12-4,TGTGCCAGCAGTTTATCAGGGGCCACCGGGGAGCTGTTTTTT,CASSLSGATGELFF
TRBJ2-2,-,-,TRBV29-1,TGCAGCGTTGGCGCTTGGGGGAACACCGGGGAGCTGTTTTTT,CSVGAWGNTGELFF
TRBJ2-1,-,many,TRBV10-2,TGCGCCAGCAATGTCGGTAGCCCCCGGGACCCTAAGACGGGTGAGCAGTTCTTC,CASNVGSPRDPKTGEQFF
TRBJ2-1,-,-,TRBV15,TGTGCCACCAGCAGAGCCCTGCAGATGCAGTTCTTC,CATSRALQMQFF
TRBJ2-3,-,many,TRBV29-1,TGCAGCGTTGGATCCCCTCTCAGGGAAGATACGCAGTATTTT,CSVGSPLREDTQYF
TRBJ2-1,-,many,TRBV5-1,TGCGCCAGCAGCTTGGTAGGAGACTCAACCAGGAATGAGCAGTTCTTC,CASSLVGDSTRNEQFF
TRBJ2-7,TRBD2,many,TRBV7-6,TGTGCCAGCAGCTCACACACTAGCGGCAGACCTTACGAGCAGTACTTC,CASSSHTSGRPYEQYF
TRBJ2-2,TRBD2,many,TRBV7-9,TGTGCCAGCAGCAAACTAGCGGGACCCACCGGGGAGCTGTTTTTT,CASSKLAGPTGELFF
TRBJ2-7,TRBD1,many,TRBV19,TGTGCCAGTAGTATGGTAACAGGGGGTACGTACGAGCAGTACTTC,CASSMVTGGTYEQYF
TRBJ2-3,-,many,TRBV7-9,TGTGCCAGCAGCTCCTCAACCGGTCCGCAGTATTTT,CASSSSTGPQYF
TRBJ1-1,TRBD1,-,TRBV29-1,TGCAGCGTTGAGAACAAAGGGGGCCTCGTGGCTTTCTTT,CSVENKGGLVAFF